Presented here are 17 T cell receptor beta chains from one specimen sequenced in a study of Tregs in tolerant kidney transplant recipients. Related graft donors supplied nonmyeloablative bone marrow transplants, and mixed chimerism was transient. Some clones are missing from TCRdb's copy, which holds only in-frame ones; the method was immunoSEQ multiplex PCR. Here the sample table reports about 14,000 clones. The starting material was CD8+ T cells from blood (PBMCs), obtained 6 months after the transplant. Receptor source: a human patient who received a combined kidney and bone marrow transplant. Some T cells may have come from the graft donor.

As concerns this clone: The CDR3 goes on 3 residues after the read ends, and that part is filled in from the germline J gene. The chain couples TRBV6-2 or TRBV6-3 to TRBJ2-1; D possibly corresponds to TRBD2 (6 bases). Germline V gene lookup returns CDR1 MNHEY and CDR2 SVGEGT. The CDR3 runs 14 residues. With 1 base removed from V and 6 bases from J, the gap between germline ends came to 10 bases. The CDR3 bases that were read are TGTGCCAGCAGTTACTGGGGGGAGTTCAATGAG. It yields the protein CASSYWGEFNE. The CDR3 as a whole reads CASSYWGEFNEQFF.

Turning to this clone: Read sequence stops 3 residues before the CDR3 end, and the germline J gene provides the missing end. The genes are TRBV7-9 and TRBJ2-5, with 8 bases matching TRBD1. CDR1 and CDR2 from the germline V gene are SEHNR and FQNEAQ (reference sequence). The CDR3 sequence is 15 residues long. V trimming: 5 bases; J trimming: 5 bases; junction bases outside the gene matches: 10. CDR3 sequence reads: CASSPRTGFWETQYF. CDR3 DNA (partial): TGTGCCAGCAGCCCACGGACAGGGTTTTGGGAGACC.

Comment on this clone: From the germline J gene comes the end of the CDR3, since the read stops 3 residues before it. The V and J genes are TRBV7-6 and TRBJ2-2; no clear D gene. This CDR3 comprises 12 residues. Germline CDR1 and CDR2: SGHVS and FNYEAQ. CDR3 in amino acids: CASSLGGLPLFF. The part of the CDR3 DNA that was read is TGTGCCAGCAGCTTAGGTGGCTTACCG.

As to this clone: Coverage ceases 3 residues before the CDR3 finishes, and the germline J gene fills in the end. This sequence joins TRBV12-3 or TRBV12-4 and TRBJ2-5, with 7 bases lining up with TRBD1. This CDR3 has 17 amino acids. V trimming: 5 bases; J trimming: 5 bases; junction bases outside the gene matches: 17. The CDR3 bases that were read are TGTGCCAGCAGTCCTCCGGGACAGCCTTTTATGGGGGAGACC. Residues: CASSPPGQPFMGET. The entire CDR3 reads CASSPPGQPFMGETQYF.

Worth noting for this clone: The read ends 3 residues before the CDR3 terminus; that terminus is restored from the germline J gene. The V call is TRBV7-6, the J call TRBJ1-1, with D perhaps matching TRBD1 (5 bases). Germline CDR1 is SGHVS and CDR2 is FNYEAQ. CDR3 length equals 15 residues. V was shortened by 5 bases and J by 5 bases, with 18 bases between the two germline ends. The CDR3 is CASSQVVGGPTEAFF. The DNA read from the CDR3 is TGTGCCAGCAGCCAAGTGGTGGGGGGACCAACTGAA.

In regard to this clone: The missing CDR3 end, 3 residues past where the read stops, is filled in from the germline J gene. The V gene is TRBV7-6, the J gene TRBJ2-7; the D gene is possibly TRBD1 (5 bases). The V gene's germline CDR1 is SGHVS and CDR2 FNYEAQ. This CDR3 region has 12 residues. Trimming shortened V by 4 bases and J by 5 bases, and 9 bases separated the two germline ends. The CDR3 sequence: CASSYQGDEQYF. The covered CDR3 bases are TGTGCCAGCAGCTACCAGGGTGACGAG. The variable domain in full, completed from reference TRBV7-6 and TRBJ2-7, reads GAGVSQSPRYKVTKRGQDVALRCDPISGHVSLYWYRQALGQGPEFLTYFNYEAQQDKSGLPNDRFSAERPEGSISTLTIQRTEQRDSAMYRCASSYQGDEQYFGPGTRLTVT.

As concerns this clone: Coverage ceases 3 residues before the CDR3 finishes, and the germline J gene fills in the end. This sequence joins TRBV23-1 and TRBJ2-7; D may be TRBD2 (7 bases). TRBV23-1 qualifies as an ORF whose function is uncertain. V lost 7 bases, J lost 5 bases, and 15 bases lay in between. The CDR3 is 13 residues long. The sequenced part of the CDR3 DNA is TGCGCCAGCACTCCTAGGGAGGGGGACGAG. Amino acid sequence: CASTPREGDE. The whole CDR3 reads CASTPREGDEQYF.

CDR3 DNA, as far as it was read: TGTGCCAGTAGTCCCCGGGTGGACTATGGC. This codes for CASSPRVDYG. The entire CDR3 protein is CASSPRVDYGYTF. V is TRBV19 and J is TRBJ1-2; D call uncertain. The sequence runs out 3 residues before the end of the CDR3; the remainder is reconstructed from the germline J gene. The germline V gene has CDR1 LNHDA and CDR2 SQIVND (reference sequence). This CDR3 has 13 residues. The V end lost 5 bases, the J end lost 3 bases, and 10 bases lay between the germline ends.

CDR3 sequence reads: CASGLGGNSPLHF. The part of the CDR3 DNA that was read is TGTGCCAGCGGCCTAGGGGGTAATTCACCC. The genes are TRBV27 and TRBJ1-6; D might be TRBD1 (6 bases). The read halts 3 residues ahead of the CDR3 end, with the missing end drawn from the germline J gene. This CDR3 comprises 13 residues. Germline values: CDR1 MNHEY, CDR2 SMNVEV (reference sequence). V lost 8 bases, J lost 6 bases, and 11 bases lay in between.

Comment on this clone: The DNA ends 3 residues before the CDR3 does, and the rest of the CDR3 is filled in from the germline J gene. The chain carries TRBV6-1 and TRBJ1-1; TRBD1 aligns across 8 bases. Trimming at V came to 4 bases and at J to 4 bases, leaving 2 bases not matched to a gene. This CDR3 is built from 13 residues. The V gene's germline CDR1 is MNHNS and CDR2 SASEGT. CDR3 in amino acids: CASSGQGFTEAFF. The sequenced CDR3 bases are TGTGCCAGCAGTGGACAGGGGTTCACTGAA.

With regard to this clone: Read sequence stops 3 residues before the CDR3 end, and the germline J gene provides the missing end. V and J are TRBV7-9 and TRBJ2-7; 8 bases are a match to TRBD1. The CDR3 loop spans 14 amino acids. Germline trimming cut 4 bases from V and 2 bases from J; bases unmatched to any gene: 4. The germline CDR1 and CDR2 sequences are SEHNR and FQNEAQ (reference sequence). CDR3 bases read: TGTGCCAGCAGCTCCTCCAGGGGGCCCTACGAG. Encoded protein: CASSSSRGPYE. The CDR3 in full is CASSSSRGPYEQYF.

On this clone itself: The read halts 3 residues ahead of the CDR3 end, with the missing end drawn from the germline J gene. The same CDR3 is also encoded by other DNA sequences in this sample. The chain combines TRBV5-1 with TRBJ2-7, with 10 bases identical to TRBD2. J gave up 4 bases and V 0 bases, and 1 base lay outside the gene matches. Germline CDR1 is SGHRS and CDR2 is YFSETQ. CDR3 length: 14 amino acids. The part of the CDR3 DNA that was read is TGCGCCAGCAGCTTGGCTAGCGGGGGTTACGAG. It is translated as CASSLASGGYE. From start to end, the CDR3 is CASSLASGGYEQYF.

A remark on this clone: The CDR3 extends 3 residues past the end of the read, so its final part is completed from the germline J gene. The chain is built from TRBV2 and TRBJ2-3; D perhaps matches TRBD2 (6 bases). Germline V CDR1 and CDR2: SNHLY, FYNNEI. This CDR3 region has 15 residues. CDR3 DNA (partial): TGTGCCAGCCCCTTTGTGGGGACTCAACAAGAGACG. It specifies CASPFVGTQQET. The entire CDR3 sequence reads CASPFVGTQQETQYF.

To note about this clone: The sequence runs out 3 residues before the end of the CDR3; the remainder is reconstructed from the germline J gene. The V gene is TRBV11-2, the J gene TRBJ2-7, with 7 bases that match TRBD2. This CDR3 spans 15 amino acids. J lost 6 bases, V lost 0 bases, and 8 bases had no gene match. In germline, CDR1 is SGHAT, CDR2 FQNNGV. The CDR3 here is CASSLDLAGASEQYF. CDR3 bases read: TGTGCCAGCAGCTTAGATCTTGCGGGAGCCTCCGAG. Variable domain in full (rest from reference TRBV11-2 and TRBJ2-7): EAGVAQSPRYKIIEKRQSVAFWCNPISGHATLYWYQQILGQGPKLLIQFQNNGVVDDSQLPKDRFSAERLKGVDSTLKIQPAKLEDSAVYLCASSLDLAGASEQYFGPGTRLTVT.

Points on this clone: The missing CDR3 end, 3 residues past where the read stops, is filled in from the germline J gene. The chain links TRBV7-2 to TRBJ2-7; possibly TRBD1 for D (7 bases). The CDR3 length is 17 residues. The germline V gene encodes CDR1 SGHTA and CDR2 FQGNSA. Between the trimmed V and J ends, which lost 0 bases and 0 bases, there was a span of 15 bases. CDR3 sequence reads: CASSLAYRGGDSYEQYF. The sequenced part of the CDR3 DNA is TGTGCCAGCAGCTTAGCCTACAGGGGAGGCGACTCCTACGAG.

With regard to this clone: The read stops 3 residues short of the end of the CDR3; the missing end is completed from the germline J gene. The chain couples TRBV28 to TRBJ2-7; 11 positions match TRBD2. Germline CDR1 reads MDHEN; CDR2 reads SYDVKM. CDR3 length equals 15 residues. Trimming took 2 bases from V and 1 from J; bases not matched to a gene: 1. CDR3 region: CASSLGTSGSYEQYF. The sequenced part of the CDR3 DNA is TGTGCCAGCAGTTTAGGGACTAGCGGATCCTACGAG.

In the case of this clone: Read sequence stops 3 residues before the CDR3 end, and the germline J gene provides the missing end. The rearrangement uses TRBV7-3 and TRBJ2-2; 7 nucleotides match TRBD1. In germline, CDR1 is SGHTA, CDR2 FQGTGA. CDR3 size: 16 residues. CDR3 bases read: TGTGCCAGCAGCTTAGCCCCTGACAGGGAGAATGAAAAG. This gives the protein CASSLAPDRENEK. The whole CDR3 region reads CASSLAPDRENEKLFF.